A single sample gave rise to the 4 T cell receptor beta chains below, sequenced in a study of blood T cell repertoires in COVID-19 (TCRdb year 2020). Receptors were amplified or captured by the immunoSEQ multiplex PCR assay. The table was pulled from immuneACCESS by TCRdb, which kept in-frame rearrangements only. Such tables lose some clones; where checked, under half of the loss comes from unresolved V genes, and the rest has no known cause. For this sample there are some 200,000 clones; around 87% appear just once. In total, the top ten clones hold roughly 2.6% of the sample. The specimen was peripheral blood. The source is a man in his forties with active or convalescent COVID-19.

The chain links TRBV6-5 to TRBJ1-6; D is undetermined. Between the trimmed V and J ends, which lost 2 bases and 8 bases, there was a span of 10 bases. The V gene's germline CDR1 is MNHEY and CDR2 SVGAGI. The length of the CDR3 is 14 residues. The CDR3 nucleotides read TGTGCCAGCAGTTACGGTTCAGGCCATTCACCCCTCCACTTT. It codes for CASSYGSGHSPLHF.

This CDR3 is CASSLPRGANEQFF. CDR3 DNA: TGTGCCAGCAGCTTGCCCAGGGGAGCCAATGAGCAGTTCTTC. J is TRBJ2-1 and V is TRBV5-4, with D possibly matching TRBD1 (6 bases). Germline V gene sequence: CDR1 SGHNT, CDR2 YYREEE (reference sequence). CDR3 length: 14 amino acids. Trimming took off 1 base at V and 6 bases at J, with 11 bases between the two ends.

This chain joins TRBV5-8 and TRBJ2-5; 8 bases agree with TRBD1. Germline V gives CDR1 SGHTS, CDR2 YDEGEE. The CDR3 is made up of 14 amino acids. The V segment lost 5 bases and the J segment 2 bases; nucleotides outside the gene matches: 5. The CDR3 spells CASSSYRGQETQYF. The CDR3 DNA reads as TGTGCCAGCAGTTCCTACAGGGGGCAAGAGACCCAGTACTTC.

The chain joins TRBV6-5 to TRBJ1-2; D is unresolved. Trimming took off 7 bases at V and 4 bases at J, with 16 bases between the two ends. Per the germline V gene, CDR1 is MNHEY and CDR2 is SVGAGI. CDR3 length equals 14 residues. CDR3: CASKLHQSGYGYTF. CDR3 in DNA: TGTGCCAGCAAATTACACCAAAGTGGCTATGGCTACACCTTC.